These 25 T cell receptor beta chains came from one sample sequenced in a study of identical twins. TCRdb used MiXCR to reprocess the 5' RACE reads, holding one entry per CDR3 protein. The table has under 1 million distinct CDR3 sequences, around an eighth seen once. These same data were also listed under a study on yellow fever vaccine responses in identical twins.

Specimen: PBMCs. These receptors were taken from a young woman in good health.

A few counts support this clonotype. The chain joins TRBV9 to TRBJ1-2; no firm D call. V was trimmed by 0 bases and J by 10 bases, leaving 7 bases between them. Germline CDR1 is SGDLS and CDR2 is YYNGEE. This CDR3 has 11 amino acids. CDR3 DNA sequence: TGTGCCAGCAGCGTAGGCAGTTACTACACCTTC. Its protein product is CASSVGSYYTF.

This clonotype was seen repeatedly, ten times or more. The chain has TRBV6-5 and TRBJ1-2; 7 nucleotides line up with TRBD1. Germline trimming cut 2 bases from V and 3 bases from J; bases unmatched to any gene: 6. This CDR3 comprises 15 residues. Germline V CDR1 and CDR2: MNHEY, SVGAGI. In DNA, the CDR3 is TGTGCCAGCAGTTACCGACAGGGAAGGGACTATGGCTACACCTTC. Protein: CASSYRQGRDYGYTF.

This clonotype came up many times. The chain couples TRBV7-6 to TRBJ1-5; 9 bases are a match to TRBD1. This CDR3 comprises 14 residues. The germline gives CDR1 SGHVS, CDR2 FNYEAQ. V was pared by 4 bases and J by 4 bases, with 2 bases of the junction left unmatched. CDR3 sequence reads: CASSSGTGNQPQHF. CDR3 in DNA: TGTGCCAGCAGCTCCGGGACAGGGAATCAGCCCCAGCATTTT.

Ten or more counts support this clonotype. V usage is TRBV20-1 and J usage is TRBJ2-5; the match to TRBD1 covers 10 bases. This CDR3 contains 17 residues. V lost 6 bases and J lost 6; bases outside the gene matches: 19. The germline V gene encodes CDR1 DFQATT and CDR2 SNEGSKA (reference sequence). In DNA form, the CDR3 reads TGCAGTGCCCACGACATCGTTGGGACAGGGGATCATAAGACCCAGTACTTC. Its translation is CSAHDIVGTGDHKTQYF.

This chain uses TRBV6-1 with TRBJ1-1; TRBD1 aligns across 9 bases. The CDR3 sequence is 15 residues long. CDR1 and CDR2 from the germline V gene are MNHNS and SASEGT. With 6 bases clipped from V and 4 bases from J, the junction kept 9 bases outside the gene matches. The CDR3 bases are TGTGCCAGCAGACCAATCGGACAGGGGACCACTGAAGCTTTCTTT. Encoded protein: CASRPIGQGTTEAFF.

V usage is TRBV5-1 and J usage is TRBJ2-1, with 9 bases that match TRBD1. This CDR3 is 16 amino acids long. The J segment lost 2 bases and the V segment lost 3 bases, leaving 6 bases of the junction unmatched. CDR1 and CDR2 from the germline V gene are SGHRS and YFSETQ. The CDR3 protein is CASSSRQGGAYNEQFF. In DNA, the CDR3 is TGCGCCAGCAGCTCACGACAGGGGGGCGCCTACAATGAGCAGTTCTTC. Based on the CDR3 plus reference TRBV5-1 and TRBJ2-1, the full variable domain is KAGVTQTPRYLIKTRGQQVTLSCSPISGHRSVSWYQQTPGQGLQFLFEYFSETQRNKGNFPGRFSGRQFSNSRSEMNVSTLELGDSALYLCASSSRQGGAYNEQFFGPGTRLTVL.

The sample holds many counts of this clonotype. V gene TRBV21-1 combines with J gene TRBJ2-3; no DNA check was done on the table's D call, TRBD1. TRBV21-1 is labeled a pseudogene. This CDR3 is 15 amino acids long. CDR3 residues: CARDRGPYCPDTQYF. The CDR3 DNA reads as TGTGCCAGGGACAGGGGGCCCTATTGTCCAGATACGCAGTATTTT.

The chain has TRBV18 and TRBJ1-1, with TRBD1 matching 7 bases. V dropped 1 base and J dropped 7; count of bases not matched to a gene: 3. CDR1 and CDR2 from the germline V gene are KGHSH and LQKENI. The CDR3 is 13 residues long. This CDR3 is CASSPQAGGEAFF. The CDR3 DNA is TGTGCCAGCTCACCACAGGCAGGGGGTGAAGCTTTCTTT.

This clonotype was seen ten or more times. The rearrangement links TRBV20-1 to TRBJ2-3; 7 positions agree with TRBD2. The CDR3 has 15 amino acids. The germline gives CDR1 DFQATT, CDR2 SNEGSKA (reference sequence). The junction had 9 bases not matched to a gene; V was cut back by 6 bases and J by 0 bases. CDR3 sequence: CSAKSPSGSTDTQYF. The CDR3 nucleotides read TGCAGTGCCAAGTCCCCTAGCGGCAGCACAGATACGCAGTATTTT.

In this sample, this clonotype turned up many times. This chain joins TRBV12-3 or TRBV12-4 and TRBJ2-7; D uncertain. Between the trimmed V and J ends, which lost 5 bases and 2 bases, there was a span of 13 bases. The CDR3 runs 14 residues. The CDR3 DNA reads as TGTGCCAGCAGTCTCGGGCCCACCCCCTACGAGCAGTACGTC. Its translation: CASSLGPTPYEQYV.

The chain combines TRBV6-6 with TRBJ2-7; 8 nucleotides match TRBD1. Trimming at V came to 0 bases and at J to 7 bases, leaving 2 bases not matched to a gene. The germline V gene has CDR1 MNHNY and CDR2 SVGAGI (reference sequence). The CDR3 length is 13 residues. CDR3 bases: TGTGCCAGCAGTTACTCTGACAGGGGTGAGCAGTACGTC. This translates into CASSYSDRGEQYV.

The chain couples TRBV2 to TRBJ2-3; D is undetermined. This CDR3 comprises 16 residues. The germline CDR1 and CDR2 sequences are SNHLY and FYNNEI. V was pared by 0 bases and J by 0 bases, with 10 bases between. The CDR3 nucleotides read TGTGCCAGCAGTGAAGCGCTCGGGTCGAGCACAGATACGCAGTATTTT. Translation: CASSEALGSSTDTQYF.

This clonotype has only a few counts. The chain recombines TRBV5-1 with TRBJ2-1, with no clear D. Per the germline V gene, CDR1 is SGHRS and CDR2 is YFSETQ. CDR3 size: 15 residues. Between the trimmed V and J ends, which lost 3 bases and 5 bases, there was a span of 15 bases. CDR3 in amino acids: CASSSTKTSNNEQFF. In nucleotides, the CDR3 is TGCGCCAGCAGCTCGACCAAGACATCGAACAATGAGCAGTTCTTC. Full variable domain (outside the CDR3, taken from reference TRBV5-1 and TRBJ2-1): KAGVTQTPRYLIKTRGQQVTLSCSPISGHRSVSWYQQTPGQGLQFLFEYFSETQRNKGNFPGRFSGRQFSNSRSEMNVSTLELGDSALYLCASSSTKTSNNEQFFGPGTRLTVL.

The table lists this clonotype with a few counts. The J gene is TRBJ2-3, the V gene TRBV6-1, with TRBD1 identical over 8 bases. The trim removed 7 bases at V and 5 bases at J, leaving 5 bases unmatched. CDR3 length equals 13 residues. Per germline, CDR1 MNHNS and CDR2 SASEGT. The CDR3 spells CASNRDRGDTQYF. Here the CDR3 DNA reads TGTGCCAGCAATCGCGACAGGGGAGATACGCAGTATTTT.

This clonotype occurred a few times. The V call is TRBV12-3 or TRBV12-4, the J call TRBJ2-1, with TRBD2 identical over 8 bases. The CDR3 sequence is 17 residues long. The trim removed 3 bases at V and 8 bases at J, leaving 15 bases unmatched. CDR3 nucleotides: TGTGCCAGCAGTTTTGCTGGGGGGACTAGAAATACGTATGAGCAGTTCTTC. Residues: CASSFAGGTRNTYEQFF.

This clonotype was seen more than once but under ten times. The chain uses TRBV18 and TRBJ1-1, with unresolved D. Germline V gives CDR1 KGHSH, CDR2 LQKENI. This CDR3 is 14 amino acids long. Trimming took off 2 bases at V and 0 bases at J, with 7 bases between the two ends. CDR3 sequence reads: CASSPWQVNTEAFF. Here the CDR3 DNA reads TGTGCCAGCTCACCATGGCAGGTGAACACTGAAGCTTTCTTT. The full variable domain, completed using reference TRBV18 and TRBJ1-1, is NAGVMQNPRHLVRRRGQEARLRCSPMKGHSHVYWYRQLPEEGLKFMVYLQKENIIDESGMPKERFSAEFPKEGPSILRIQQVVRGDSAAYFCASSPWQVNTEAFFGQGTRLTVV.

This chain joins TRBV20-1 and TRBJ2-2; the D is unclear. V gave up 3 bases and J gave up 2 bases, with 7 bases separating them. Germline CDR1 reads DFQATT; CDR2 reads SNEGSKA (reference sequence). This CDR3 is built from 13 residues. CDR3 amino acids: CSASSTNTGELFF. CDR3 in DNA: TGCAGTGCTAGCAGCACAAACACCGGGGAGCTGTTTTTT.

The rearrangement links TRBV5-1 to TRBJ2-4; 8 bases line up with TRBD1. Per germline, CDR1 SGHRS and CDR2 YFSETQ. This CDR3 comprises 16 residues. Losses at the gene ends were 3 bases for V and 3 bases for J; bases not matched to a gene: 8. Here the CDR3 reads CASSWPPTGDKNIQYF. In DNA, the CDR3 is TGCGCCAGCAGCTGGCCCCCGACAGGGGACAAAAACATTCAGTACTTC.

In its sample, this clonotype was seen many times. In DNA form, the CDR3 reads TGCGCCAGCAGCTTGGTTGGACAGGAGAACACTGAAGCTTTCTTT. Translation: CASSLVGQENTEAFF. The chain carries TRBV5-1 and TRBJ1-1, with 7 bases fitting TRBD1. CDR1 and CDR2 from the germline V gene are SGHRS and YFSETQ. The CDR3 contains 15 residues. J lost 1 base, V lost 0 bases, and 3 bases had no gene match.

This clonotype was counted a single time. This chain joins TRBV9 and TRBJ2-3; D call uncertain. Trimming shortened V by 2 bases and J by 2 bases, and 12 bases separated the two germline ends. This CDR3 has 15 amino acids. The germline V gene has CDR1 SGDLS and CDR2 YYNGEE. This CDR3 is CASSVRTRATDTQYF. The CDR3 DNA reads as TGTGCCAGCAGCGTGAGGACCCGGGCCACAGATACGCAGTATTTT.

This clonotype was detected many times. V is TRBV5-1 and J is TRBJ1-5; no clear D. This CDR3 comprises 13 residues. Per the germline V gene, CDR1 is SGHRS and CDR2 is YFSETQ. The V gene lost 2 bases and the J gene lost 3 bases, with 6 bases spanning the gap. The CDR3 sequence is CASSFLPNQPQHF. The CDR3 DNA is TGCGCCAGCAGCTTCCTCCCCAATCAGCCCCAGCATTTT.

In its sample, this clonotype was seen a few times. This chain links TRBV12-3 or TRBV12-4 with TRBJ2-6; D remains unclear. The CDR3 spans 14 residues. V was trimmed by 9 bases and J by 1 base, leaving 10 bases between them. CDR3 region: CASGMWSGANVLTF. Here the CDR3 DNA reads TGTGCCAGTGGGATGTGGTCTGGGGCCAACGTCCTGACTTTC.

The sample holds a few counts of this clonotype. The V and J genes are TRBV7-6 and TRBJ2-3, with D tentatively TRBD1 (5 bases). The CDR3 extends over 16 amino acids. CDR1 is SGHVS and CDR2 is FNYEAQ in the germline V gene. Trimming stripped 0 bases from V and 5 bases from J, with 15 bases between. The CDR3 is CASSLAGLEAQDTQYF. The CDR3 coding sequence is TGTGCCAGCAGCTTAGCGGGGCTAGAGGCACAAGATACGCAGTATTTT. The whole variable domain, remainder taken from reference TRBV7-6 and TRBJ2-3, is GAGVSQSPRYKVTKRGQDVALRCDPISGHVSLYWYRQALGQGPEFLTYFNYEAQQDKSGLPNDRFSAERPEGSISTLTIQRTEQRDSAMYRCASSLAGLEAQDTQYFGPGTRLTVL.

The chain recombines TRBV18 with TRBJ2-2; possibly TRBD1 or TRBD2 for D (5 bases each). This CDR3 comprises 17 residues. V lost 6 bases to trimming and J lost 7 bases, with 24 bases between them. Germline CDR1 reads KGHSH; CDR2 reads LQKENI. DNA for the CDR3: TGTGCCAGCTCGCCCACCGGGACCCCGGCCATAGGCGGGGAGCTGTTTTTT. It encodes CASSPTGTPAIGGELFF.

As for this clonotype: A much larger clone lies one base from this, so it may be a read error. Lacking the conserved final phenylalanine or tryptophan, this CDR3 likely reflects a read error. This chain connects TRBV12-3 or TRBV12-4 to TRBJ2-1, with D perhaps TRBD1 or TRBD2 (5 bases each). CDR3 length: 16 amino acids. The V gene lost 3 bases and the J gene lost 2 bases, with 14 bases spanning the gap. This CDR3 reads CASSFLALGAYNEQFY. The CDR3 DNA follows: TGTGCCAGCAGTTTTTTGGCTCTGGGGGCCTACAATGAGCAGTTCTAC.